Shown below are 30 T cell receptor beta chains from a single sample sequenced in a study of CD8 T cells in ankylosing spondylitis. MiXCR was run by TCRdb on the 5' RACE reads, yielding one entry per CDR3 protein. This table holds 250,000 or so distinct CDR3 sequences, 10% found once. Material: blood, either unsorted or a sorted T cell fraction (not recorded which). These receptors were collected from a male donor with ankylosing spondylitis or in good health (not recorded which).

Ten or more counts support this clonotype. The rearrangement joins TRBV12-3 or TRBV12-4 to TRBJ1-6; 10 nucleotides align to TRBD1. This CDR3 spans 15 amino acids. V shed 6 bases, J shed 7 bases, and the junction held 6 bases outside the gene matches. The DNA of the CDR3 is TGTGCCAGCAGCCAGATGGGACAGGGGAATTCACCCCTCCACTTT. Protein sequence: CASSQMGQGNSPLHF.

V usage is TRBV7-9 and J usage is TRBJ2-7, with D tentatively TRBD1 or TRBD2 (6 bases each). Per the germline V gene, CDR1 is SEHNR and CDR2 is FQNEAQ (reference sequence). This CDR3 spans 14 amino acids. Trimming pared 3 bases from V and 4 bases from J, leaving 13 bases between. This CDR3 reads CASSLEGEWYEQYF. The CDR3 DNA reads as TGTGCCAGCAGCTTGGAGGGGGAATGGTACGAGCAGTACTTC.

This clonotype was observed at least ten times. As DNA, the CDR3 is TGTGCCAGCAGCCCTGGTCTTCAGGCATATGGCTACACCTTC. Protein sequence: CASSPGLQAYGYTF. J is TRBJ1-2 and V is TRBV7-9; the D is unclear. Trimming took 5 bases from V and 5 from J, leaving 15 bases between them. Germline lookup yields CDR1 SEHNR and CDR2 FQNEAQ (reference sequence). This CDR3 contains 14 residues.

The J gene is TRBJ2-6, the V gene TRBV7-9; no clear D gene. Germline-derived CDR1 and CDR2 are SEHNR and FQNEAQ (reference sequence). This CDR3 is 14 amino acids long. V was shortened by 4 bases and J by 0 bases, with 4 bases between the two germline ends. CDR3 region: CASSYGSGANVLTF. DNA of the CDR3: TGTGCCAGCAGCTATGGCTCTGGGGCCAACGTCCTGACTTTC.

This clonotype was seen many times. The chain combines TRBV13 with TRBJ2-7, with TRBD2 identical over 7 bases. The CDR3 has 13 residues. Trimming removed 6 bases from V and 4 bases from J; junction bases left unmatched: 6. Germline lookup yields CDR1 PRHDT and CDR2 FYEKMQ (reference sequence). The CDR3 nucleotides are TGTGCCAGCAGTCCATGGGGGGGGTACGAGCAGTACTTC. Its translation is CASSPWGGYEQYF.

This chain joins TRBV7-2 and TRBJ1-5; tentatively, D is TRBD1 (6 bases). Germline loops: CDR1 SGHTA, CDR2 FQGNSA. The germline V and J ends were trimmed by 5 bases and 6 bases, with 11 bases remaining between them. The CDR3 totals 13 residues. This CDR3 reads CASSPRGGQPQHF. The CDR3 nucleotides are TGTGCCAGCAGCCCCAGGGGAGGTCAGCCCCAGCATTTT.

Ten or more counts support this clonotype. The chain carries TRBV7-2 and TRBJ2-7, with D possibly TRBD1 on 6 matching bases. Germline V gives CDR1 SGHTA, CDR2 FQGNSA. The germline V and J ends were trimmed by 5 bases and 0 bases, with 11 bases remaining between them. The CDR3 covers 14 residues. The CDR3 coding sequence is TGTGCCAGCAGCGCCGGGACAACCTCCTACGAGCAGTACTTC. The encoded protein is CASSAGTTSYEQYF.

This clonotype showed up many times. The chain carries TRBV20-1 and TRBJ2-7; maybe TRBD2 (5 bases). V was pared by 0 bases and J by 7 bases, with 22 bases between. The CDR3 runs 16 residues. CDR1 and CDR2 (germline): DFQATT, SNEGSKA (reference sequence). The CDR3 is CSARDTSEGRVGEQYF. In nucleotides, the CDR3 is TGCAGTGCTAGAGATACCAGCGAGGGAAGGGTAGGGGAGCAGTACTTC.

This clonotype was found many times. This CDR3 reads CASSPRAGYQNEQFF. The CDR3 DNA reads as TGTGCCAGCAGCCCACGGGCGGGGTATCAGAATGAGCAGTTCTTC. The chain carries TRBV7-2 and TRBJ2-1; tentative D call: TRBD2 (6 bases). Per the germline V gene, CDR1 is SGHTA and CDR2 is FQGNSA. The CDR3 has 15 residues. Trimming removed 5 bases at V and 7 bases at J, with 18 bases between.

This rearrangement joins TRBV10-2 to TRBJ1-1; D is ambiguous. Looked up from germline, CDR1 is WSHSY and CDR2 is SAAADI. The CDR3 extends over 12 amino acids. V was clipped by 3 bases and J by 10 bases, with 12 bases between them. CDR3 region: CASSDDRARAFF. For the CDR3, the DNA is TGCGCCAGCAGTGATGATAGGGCGCGAGCTTTCTTT.

This clonotype has a handful of counts. The V and J genes are TRBV29-1 and TRBJ1-2; no clear D gene. Germline assignment: CDR1 SQVTM and CDR2 ANQGSEA. CDR3 length: 15 residues. The ends were cut back, 5 bases at V and 5 bases at J, with 21 bases in the middle. As DNA, the CDR3 is TGCAGCGTTTGGGCCCCCGCCTACGATCTTTATGGCTACACCTTC. Its translation is CSVWAPAYDLYGYTF. Looking up the rest from reference TRBV29-1 and TRBJ1-2 gives the full variable domain: SAVISQKPSRDICQRGTSLTIQCQVDSQVTMMFWYRQQPGQSLTLIATANQGSEATYESGFVIDKFPISRPNLTFSTLTVSNMSPEDSSIYLCSVWAPAYDLYGYTFGSGTRLTVV.

This clonotype was counted at least ten times. This CDR3 is CSARSGTSGRREQFF. DNA for the CDR3: TGCAGTGCTAGATCTGGGACTAGCGGGAGGAGAGAGCAGTTCTTC. V and J are TRBV20-1 and TRBJ2-1; 15 bases fit TRBD2. The CDR3 is 15 amino acids. The V segment lost 2 bases and the J segment 10 bases; nucleotides outside the gene matches: 6. CDR1 and CDR2 (germline): DFQATT, SNEGSKA (reference sequence).

This clonotype was detected many times. CDR3 protein: CASSVLQGDGELFF. CDR3 nucleotide sequence: TGTGCCAGCAGCGTATTACAGGGGGACGGGGAGCTGTTTTTT. The chain is built from TRBV11-2 and TRBJ2-2, with TRBD1 identical over 8 bases. This CDR3 contains 14 residues. CDR1 and CDR2 from the germline V gene are SGHAT and FQNNGV. The J segment lost 7 bases and the V segment lost 5 bases, leaving 6 bases of the junction unmatched.

This clonotype came up many times. The CDR3 sequence: CASSLQGTPYEQYF. As DNA, the CDR3 is TGTGCCAGCAGCTTACAGGGAACCCCTTACGAGCAGTACTTC. V and J are TRBV12-3 or TRBV12-4 and TRBJ2-7; possible D gene TRBD1, 6 bases. The CDR3 extends over 14 amino acids. The V and J ends lost 6 bases and 4 bases respectively, with 16 bases between them.

This clonotype was detected only a few times. This may be a read error, as it is one base from a much larger clone. The CDR3 loop reads CASSSHSTDTQYF. CDR3 DNA sequence: TGTGCCAGCAGCTCCCACAGCACAGATACGCAGTATTTT. The genes are TRBV7-7 and TRBJ2-3; D is undetermined. Looked up from germline, CDR1 is SSHAT and CDR2 is FNYEAQ (reference sequence). This CDR3 is built from 13 residues. V lost 4 bases and J 0 bases, leaving 5 bases between the germline ends.

V is TRBV28 and J is TRBJ2-1; D is unclear. The V gene lost 2 bases and the J gene lost 6 bases, with 11 bases spanning the gap. Germline lookup yields CDR1 MDHEN and CDR2 SYDVKM. The CDR3 extends over 14 amino acids. The DNA for the CDR3 is TGTGCCAGCAGTTTAGCGAACCGGTTCAATGAGCAGTTCTTC. Amino acid sequence: CASSLANRFNEQFF.

Many counts were recorded for this clonotype. This chain links TRBV5-5 with TRBJ1-1; D call uncertain. From germline, CDR1 is SGHKS and CDR2 YYEKEE (reference sequence). Trimming stripped 4 bases from V and 14 bases from J, with 33 bases between. CDR3 length equals 17 residues. The CDR3 here is CASSNRASESLTLNRFF. CDR3 bases: TGTGCCAGCAGCAACCGGGCCTCCGAATCATTAACACTGAATCGCTTCTTT.

At least ten counts were recorded for this clonotype. The J gene is TRBJ2-1, the V gene TRBV4-1; D not certain. Per the germline V gene, CDR1 is MGHRA and CDR2 is YSYEKL. V lost 2 bases to trimming and J lost 7 bases, with 6 bases between them. This CDR3 spans 12 amino acids. This CDR3 is CASSQTGNEQFF. As DNA, the CDR3 is TGCGCCAGCAGCCAAACTGGGAATGAGCAGTTCTTC.

The rearrangement links TRBV20-1 to TRBJ1-1; D is ambiguous. This CDR3 spans 12 amino acids. The V end lost 3 bases, the J end lost 10 bases, and 15 bases lay between the germline ends. Germline V gene lookup returns CDR1 DFQATT and CDR2 SNEGSKA (reference sequence). The CDR3 coding sequence is TGCAGTGCTAGTGCCCAGGCAGACTCAGCTTTCTTT. It encodes CSASAQADSAFF.

This clonotype appeared a few times. The chain recombines TRBV7-2 with TRBJ1-1, with D maybe TRBD1 (5 bases). Trimming removed 5 bases at V and 4 bases at J, with 11 bases between. The length of the CDR3 is 13 residues. CDR1 SGHTA and CDR2 FQGNSA come from the germline V gene. CDR3 region: CASSPGSGTEAFF. Written as DNA, the CDR3 is TGTGCCAGCAGCCCAGGGTCGGGCACTGAAGCTTTCTTT.

This clonotype occurred many times. The rearrangement links TRBV6-2 or TRBV6-3 to TRBJ2-7, with D tentatively TRBD2 (6 bases). The CDR3 is made up of 16 amino acids. Trimming pared 2 bases from V and 1 base from J, leaving 15 bases between. Per the germline V gene, CDR1 is MNHEY and CDR2 is SVGEGT. The CDR3 sequence: CASSYLYSGGSYEQYF. The CDR3 nucleotides are TGTGCCAGCAGTTACCTCTACTCCGGGGGTTCCTACGAGCAGTACTTC.

The count of this clonotype is one. The rearrangement links TRBV29-1 to TRBJ2-2, with a possible D match to TRBD1 (5 bases). The length of the CDR3 is 12 residues. Germline CDR1 is SQVTM and CDR2 is ANQGSEA. The CDR3 loop reads CSHTGATGELFF. The DNA of the CDR3 is TGCAGTCATACAGGAGCTACCGGGGAGCTGTTTTTT.

The table lists this clonotype with a few counts. The V and J genes are TRBV6-4 and TRBJ1-1; TRBD1 matches 9 bases. The germline CDR1 and CDR2 sequences are MRHNA and SNTAGT. This CDR3 comprises 15 residues. J was trimmed by 5 bases and V by 4 bases; bases with no gene match: 8. The DNA of the CDR3 is TGTGCCAGCAGTGCCGACAGGGGGTTTGTGACTGAAGCTTTCTTT. As protein: CASSADRGFVTEAFF.

On this clonotype itself: A much larger clone is a single base away; this may be a read error. This chain links TRBV20-1 with TRBJ2-3; 11 bases agree with TRBD2. The CDR3 loop spans 14 amino acids. CDR1 and CDR2 from the germline V gene are DFQATT and SNEGSKA (reference sequence). The DNA of the CDR3 is TGCAGTACTAGCGGGAGAGTATCGACAGATACGCAGTATTTT. Residues: CSTSGRVSTDTQYF.

This clonotype was counted ten times or more. V and J are TRBV5-1 and TRBJ2-3; D assignment may be TRBD1 or TRBD2 (5 bases each). This CDR3 is built from 16 residues. CDR1 and CDR2 (germline): SGHRS, YFSETQ. With 4 bases removed from V and 0 bases from J, the gap between germline ends came to 15 bases. The CDR3 DNA is TGCGCCAGCAGCCCCCCCGGGGACCGCAGCACAGATACGCAGTATTTT. It translates to CASSPPGDRSTDTQYF.

This clonotype has ten or more counts. J is TRBJ2-2 and V is TRBV5-1; D is ambiguous. Trimming left V 0 bases short and J 2 bases short, with 8 bases between. The CDR3 contains 15 residues. CDR1 is SGHRS and CDR2 is YFSETQ in the germline V gene. The CDR3 DNA reads TGCGCCAGCAGCTTGGATACCGTCAACACCGGGGAGCTGTTTTTT. It yields the protein CASSLDTVNTGELFF.

The chain has TRBV11-2 and TRBJ2-1; either TRBD1 or TRBD2 may supply D (5 bases each). V was shortened by 3 bases and J by 2 bases, with 23 bases between the two germline ends. Germline CDR1 reads SGHAT; CDR2 reads FQNNGV. CDR3 length equals 19 residues. This CDR3 reads CASSFRADLGARAYNEQFF. The CDR3 DNA is TGTGCCAGCAGCTTTAGAGCGGACCTCGGGGCTAGGGCCTACAATGAGCAGTTCTTC. Supplemented by reference TRBV11-2 and TRBJ2-1, the full variable domain reads EAGVAQSPRYKIIEKRQSVAFWCNPISGHATLYWYQQILGQGPKLLIQFQNNGVVDDSQLPKDRFSAERLKGVDSTLKIQPAKLEDSAVYLCASSFRADLGARAYNEQFFGPGTRLTVL.

In this sample, this clonotype turned up many times. The chain employs TRBV29-1 and TRBJ2-3; maybe TRBD2 (6 bases). Germline-derived CDR1 and CDR2 are SQVTM and ANQGSEA. V lost 3 bases, J lost 2 bases, and 12 bases lay in between. The CDR3 is 14 amino acids. The CDR3 DNA reads TGCAGCGTTGATTTAGCGGATCCCACAGATACGCAGTATTTT. This translates into CSVDLADPTDTQYF.

This clonotype was picked up many times. The chain recombines TRBV30 with TRBJ2-7, with 11 bases lining up with TRBD1. The CDR3 is made up of 14 amino acids. Germline CDR1 GTSNPN, CDR2 SVGIG (reference sequence). V gave up 1 base and J gave up 5 bases; unmatched junction bases: 4. CDR3 DNA sequence: TGTGCCTGGAGTGGAGGACAGGGGGCTGACGAGCAGTACTTC. Translation gives CAWSGGQGADEQYF.

This clonotype was seen more than once but under ten times. The chain couples TRBV7-2 to TRBJ2-5; 8 bases agree with TRBD1. Germline CDR1 SGHTA, CDR2 FQGNSA. Unmatched junction bases numbered 7, after V lost 5 bases and J lost 5 bases. The CDR3 has 14 amino acids. In DNA, the CDR3 is TGTGCCAGCAGCGGACGGACAGGGCTGGAGACCCAGTACTTC. Protein product: CASSGRTGLETQYF. Using reference TRBV7-2 and TRBJ2-5 for the parts outside the CDR3, the full variable domain is GAGVSQSPSNKVTEKGKDVELRCDPISGHTALYWYRQSLGQGLEFLIYFQGNSAPDKSGLPSDRFSAERTGGSVSTLTIQRTQQEDSAVYLCASSGRTGLETQYFGPGTRLLVL.